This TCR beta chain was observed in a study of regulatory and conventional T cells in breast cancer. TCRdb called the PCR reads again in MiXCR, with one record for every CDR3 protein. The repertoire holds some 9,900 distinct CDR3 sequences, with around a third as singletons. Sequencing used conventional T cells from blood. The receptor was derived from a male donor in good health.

The CDR3 bases are TGCAGTGCTAGGGCCCAACTAGCATCCCCTTACAATGAGCAGTTCTTC. Translating gives CSARAQLASPYNEQFF. This chain connects TRBV20-1 to TRBJ2-1; perhaps TRBD2 as D (6 bases). Trimming left V 3 bases short and J 4 bases short, with 19 bases between. The CDR3 covers 16 residues. Germline CDR1 reads DFQATT; CDR2 reads SNEGSKA (reference sequence).